This TCR beta chain was retrieved from a study of blood T cell repertoires in COVID-19. The overall study: Acute and convalescent COVID-19 specimens originated in the United States, Italy and Spain.

Repertoires were generated with immunoSEQ multiplex PCR, while TCRdb's copy carries only in-frame clones and drops some. This repertoire shows around 270,000 clones, around 83% found once; its top ten account for more than 1.5%. This clone was picked up one time. Germline CDR1 SGHRS, CDR2 YFSETQ. V lost 2 bases and J 0 bases, leaving 5 bases between the germline ends. This CDR3 contains 13 residues. Sequencing was carried out using peripheral blood. The TCR comes from a woman aged 40 to 55 who had recovered from COVID-19. J is TRBJ2-5 and V is TRBV5-1; D is undetermined. This CDR3 reads CASSFDNQETQYF. The DNA of the CDR3 is TGCGCCAGCAGCTTTGACAACCAAGAGACCCAGTACTTC.